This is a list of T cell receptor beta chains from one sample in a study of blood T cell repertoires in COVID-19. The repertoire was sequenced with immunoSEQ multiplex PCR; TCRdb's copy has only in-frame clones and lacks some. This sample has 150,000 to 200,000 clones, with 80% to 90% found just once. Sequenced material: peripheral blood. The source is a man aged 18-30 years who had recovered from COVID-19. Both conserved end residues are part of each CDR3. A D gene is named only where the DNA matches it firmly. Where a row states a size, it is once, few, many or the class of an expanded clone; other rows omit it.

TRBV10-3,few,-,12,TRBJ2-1,TGTGCCATCTCTAGTTTCGATAGTGAGCAGTTCTTC,CAISSFDSEQFF
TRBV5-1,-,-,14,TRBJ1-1,TGCGCCAGCAGCTTGTATCAGATGAACACTGAAGCTTTCTTT,CASSLYQMNTEAFF
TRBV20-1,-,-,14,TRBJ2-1,TGCAGTGCTAGTGATACTAATTGGGGCGATGAGCAGTTCTTC,CSASDTNWGDEQFF
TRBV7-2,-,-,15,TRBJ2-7,TGTGCCAGCAGCCAAGGAAGGACGGACACCTACGAGCAGTACTTC,CASSQGRTDTYEQYF
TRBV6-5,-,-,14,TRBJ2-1,TGTGCCAGCAGTTACTTGAGGGAGGTCAATGAGCAGTTCTTC,CASSYLREVNEQFF
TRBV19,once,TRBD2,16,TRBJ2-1,TGTGCCAGTAGAGCCGGGGCGCGGGAGGCGTACAATGAGCAGTTCTTC,CASRAGAREAYNEQFF
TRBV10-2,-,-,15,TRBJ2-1,TGCGCCAGCAGTGAGCCAAAAAATAACAGGGATGAGCAGTTCTTC,CASSEPKNNRDEQFF
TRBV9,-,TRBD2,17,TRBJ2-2,TGTGCCAGCGCCGGGACTAGCGGGTATCAGAACACCGGGGAGCTGTTTTTT,CASAGTSGYQNTGELFF
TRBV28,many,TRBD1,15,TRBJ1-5,TGTGCCAGCAGTTGGGACAGTAATAGCAATCAGCCCCAGCATTTT,CASSWDSNSNQPQHF
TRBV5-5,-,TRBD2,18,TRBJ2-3,TGTGCCAGCAGCTTACTCCGAGCGGGAGGGCCGGGGATGGATACGCAGTATTTT,CASSLLRAGGPGMDTQYF
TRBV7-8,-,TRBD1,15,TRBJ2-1,TGTGCCAGCAGCTTAGACGGGACAGAGAGGGATGAGCAGTTCTTC,CASSLDGTERDEQFF
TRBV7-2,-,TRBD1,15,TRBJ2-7,TGTGCCAGCAGCTTATACGGGGACAGTACCTACGAGCAGTACTTC,CASSLYGDSTYEQYF
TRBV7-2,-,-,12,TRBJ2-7,TGTGCCAGCAGCTCCCCCGGGGGCGAGCAGTACTTC,CASSSPGGEQYF
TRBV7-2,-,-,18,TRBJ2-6,TGTGCCAGCAGCTTAGAAGGTGTGACAACCTCTGGGGCCAACGTCCTGACTTTC,CASSLEGVTTSGANVLTF
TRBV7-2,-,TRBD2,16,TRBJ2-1,TGTGCCAGCAGCTTATTCTCTAGCGGGAGCGGTAATGAGCAGTTCTTC,CASSLFSSGSGNEQFF
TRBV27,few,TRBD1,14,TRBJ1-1,TGTGCCAGCAGTTTACAGGGGGCGAACACTGAAGCTTTCTTT,CASSLQGANTEAFF
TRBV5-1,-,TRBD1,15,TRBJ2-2,TGCGCCAGCAGCCGGGGCGACAGGGACGTCGGGGAGCTGTTTTTT,CASSRGDRDVGELFF
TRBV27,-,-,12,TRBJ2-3,TGTGCCAGCAGTCCTAGCACAGATACGCAGTATTTT,CASSPSTDTQYF
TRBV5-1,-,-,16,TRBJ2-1,TGCGCCAGCAGCTCGGCAGGGATTCCCTCCAACAATGAGCAGTTCTTC,CASSSAGIPSNNEQFF
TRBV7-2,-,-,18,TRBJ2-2,TGTGCCAGCAGCTTAAGGTCCAGCGGAGTGACGAACACCGGGGAGCTGTTTTTT,CASSLRSSGVTNTGELFF
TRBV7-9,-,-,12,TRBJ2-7,TGTGCCAGCAGCTTAGCGCAGAGGGAGCAGTACTTC,CASSLAQREQYF
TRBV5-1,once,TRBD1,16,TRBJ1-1,TGCGCCAGCAGCTTTTCGGGACAGGTTTTCCCGGAGGGAGCTTTCTTT,CASSFSGQVFPEGAFF
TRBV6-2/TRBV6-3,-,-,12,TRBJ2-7,TGTGCCAGCGGCCGGGAGCCCTACGAGCAGTACTTC,CASGREPYEQYF
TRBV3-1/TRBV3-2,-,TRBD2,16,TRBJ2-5,TGTGCCAGCAGCCCACGTAGCGGGAGGGCCGGGGAGACCCAGTACTTC,CASSPRSGRAGETQYF
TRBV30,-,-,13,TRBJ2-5,TGTGCCTGGGGGGATGGGGCTTCGAAGACCCAGTACTTC,CAWGDGASKTQYF
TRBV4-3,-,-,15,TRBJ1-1,TGCGCCAGCAGCCAAGCTGCGGGAATGGCCACTGAAGCTTTCTTT,CASSQAAGMATEAFF
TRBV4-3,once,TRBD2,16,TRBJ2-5,TGCGCCAGCAGCCAAGAGCTAGCGGGAGTGTATGAGACCCAGTACTTC,CASSQELAGVYETQYF
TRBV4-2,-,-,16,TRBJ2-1,TGTGCCAGCAGCCAAGTTGGGGGGACCTCCTACAATGAGCAGTTCTTC,CASSQVGGTSYNEQFF
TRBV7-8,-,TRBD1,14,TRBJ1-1,TGTGCCAGCAGCTTAGACAGGGGCTACACTGAAGCTTTCTTT,CASSLDRGYTEAFF
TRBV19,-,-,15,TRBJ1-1,TGTGCCAGTAGTATCGCAGGGCCCGTGGACACTGAAGCTTTCTTT,CASSIAGPVDTEAFF
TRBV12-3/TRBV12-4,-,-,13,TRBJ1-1,TGTGCCAGCAGTTCGGACAGAAACACTGAAGCTTTCTTT,CASSSDRNTEAFF
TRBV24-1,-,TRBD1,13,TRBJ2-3,TGTGCCACCAGTGGTACTACAGGGGTTGAGCAGTATTTT,CATSGTTGVEQYF
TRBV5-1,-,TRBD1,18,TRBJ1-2,TGCGCCAGCAGCCCTATAAGGCCCGGGACAGTTATTAACTATGGCTACACCTTC,CASSPIRPGTVINYGYTF
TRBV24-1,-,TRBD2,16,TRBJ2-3,TGTGCCACCAGTGATTCTGGACTAGCGGGAGCAGATACGCAGTATTTT,CATSDSGLAGADTQYF
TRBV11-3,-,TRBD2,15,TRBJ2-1,TGTGCCAGCAGCTATTCTAGCGGGAAAGGCTATGAGCAGTTCTTC,CASSYSSGKGYEQFF
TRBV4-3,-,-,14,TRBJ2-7,TGCGCCAGCAGCCAAGATCGGGTCTTTCACGAGCAGTACTTC,CASSQDRVFHEQYF
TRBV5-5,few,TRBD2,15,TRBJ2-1,TGTGCCAGCAGCTTAGGGGCGGGAGACTACAATGAGCAGTTCTTC,CASSLGAGDYNEQFF
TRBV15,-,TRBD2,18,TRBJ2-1,TGTGCCACCAGCTTGTCGTGGACTAGCGGGAGCCCCTACAATGAGCAGTTCTTC,CATSLSWTSGSPYNEQFF
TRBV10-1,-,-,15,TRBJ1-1,TGCGCCAGCAGTTTCTTTCAGGCTCCTCCCTTTGAAGCTTTCTTT,CASSFFQAPPFEAFF
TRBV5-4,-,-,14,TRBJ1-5,TGTGCCAGCAGCTCGGGTTCGGGCAATCAGCCCCAGCATTTT,CASSSGSGNQPQHF
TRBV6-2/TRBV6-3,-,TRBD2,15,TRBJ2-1,TGTGCCAGCAGTGCCCCGGGACTAGTTGAAAATGAGCAGTTCTTC,CASSAPGLVENEQFF
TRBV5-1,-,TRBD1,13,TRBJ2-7,TGCGCCAGCAGCCGGGACAGGGGCCGGGAGCAGTACTTC,CASSRDRGREQYF
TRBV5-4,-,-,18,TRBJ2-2,TGTGCCAGCAGCTTGGCGGGTTCTAGGTCAGGGGCTCCCGGGGAGCTGTTTTTT,CASSLAGSRSGAPGELFF
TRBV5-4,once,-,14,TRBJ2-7,TGTGCCAGCAGCTTACGAGGCGGAACCTACGAGCAGTACTTC,CASSLRGGTYEQYF
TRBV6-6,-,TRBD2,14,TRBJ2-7,TGTGCCAGCAGACGCGGGAGAGGGGTATACGAGCAGTACTTC,CASRRGRGVYEQYF
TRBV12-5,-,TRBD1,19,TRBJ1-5,TGTGCTAGTGGTACAGGGGGCTCACAGGGGCGTAATAGCAATCAGCCCCAGCATTTT,CASGTGGSQGRNSNQPQHF
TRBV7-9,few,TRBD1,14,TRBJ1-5,TGTGCCAGCAGCTTAACAGGGGGCAATCAGCCCCAGCATTTT,CASSLTGGNQPQHF
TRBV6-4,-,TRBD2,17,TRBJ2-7,TGTGCCAGCAGCATCGGGACTAGCGGGAGTATGGGCTACGAGCAGTACTTC,CASSIGTSGSMGYEQYF
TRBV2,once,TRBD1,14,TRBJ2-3,TGTGCCAGCCTCCGGGACAGGATCACAGATACGCAGTATTTT,CASLRDRITDTQYF
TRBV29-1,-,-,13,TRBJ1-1,TGCAGCGTTGAGGCAGCACTAAGCACTGAAGCTTTCTTT,CSVEAALSTEAFF
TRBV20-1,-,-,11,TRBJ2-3,TGCAGTGCTAGCCTCCCTGAGTGGCAGTATTTT,CSASLPEWQYF
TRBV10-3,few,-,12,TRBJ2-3,TGTGCCATCAGCTCATACATTCATACGCAGTATTTT,CAISSYIHTQYF
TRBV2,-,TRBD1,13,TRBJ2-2,TGTGCCAGCAGGGGGACAGCAACCGGGGAGCTGTTTTTT,CASRGTATGELFF
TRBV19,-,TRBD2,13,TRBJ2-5,TGTGCCAGTAGTATAGGACTAGCTGAGACCCAGTACTTC,CASSIGLAETQYF
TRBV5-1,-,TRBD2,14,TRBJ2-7,TGCGCCAGCAGCTTGACAGCGGGAGGCTACGAGCAGTACTTC,CASSLTAGGYEQYF
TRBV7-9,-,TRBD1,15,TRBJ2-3,TGTGCCAGCTTCATCACAGGGGGGAGCACAGATACGCAGTATTTT,CASFITGGSTDTQYF
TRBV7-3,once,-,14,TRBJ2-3,TGTGCCAGCAGCTCAAGCCGGGACACAGATACGCAGTATTTT,CASSSSRDTDTQYF
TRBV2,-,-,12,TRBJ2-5,TGTGCCAGCACCGAGAGTCCTTCGGCCCAGTACTTC,CASTESPSAQYF
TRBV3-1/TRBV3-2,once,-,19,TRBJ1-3,TGTGCCAGCAGCCAAGATTTATGGGGCAGGCACTCCTCTGGAAACACCATATATTTT,CASSQDLWGRHSSGNTIYF
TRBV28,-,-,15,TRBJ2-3,TGTGCCAGCAGTGTTCGACCAGGGAGCACAGATACGCAGTATTTT,CASSVRPGSTDTQYF